This T cell receptor beta chain originates from a study of OX40 agonist ivuxolimab in advanced cancers. Here immunoSEQ multiplex PCR was the method, and the copy in TCRdb shows in-frame clones only, minus some. Seen here are about 130,000 clones, about 93% observed once, and the top ten hold more than 0.8%. Germline CDR1 is MDHEN and CDR2 is SYDVKM. Trimming stripped 5 bases from V and 0 bases from J, with 16 bases between. The CDR3 has 16 residues. The sequence came from an adult with an advanced solid tumor such as melanoma, head and neck, liver or kidney cancer. Specimen: CD4+ or CD8+ T cells sorted from blood, collected in a trial of the OX40 agonist ivuxolimab. The J gene is TRBJ1-1, the V gene TRBV28; D is possibly TRBD1 (6 bases). The CDR3 loop is CASSQTGPSLNTEAFF. The CDR3 DNA follows: TGTGCCAGCAGTCAAACAGGGCCGTCGCTGAACACTGAAGCTTTCTTT.